The 24 T cell receptor beta chains below all came from one sample that was sequenced in a study of Tregs in tolerant kidney transplant recipients. Here immunoSEQ multiplex PCR was the method, and the copy in TCRdb shows in-frame clones only, minus some. The data contain tens of thousands of clones, approximately 89% of them singletons. Recipients received nonmyeloablative bone marrow transplants from related graft donors, with transient mixed chimerism. This material consisted of CD4+ T cells from blood (PBMCs), taken 6 months after the transplant. The receptor set was obtained from a human patient who received a combined kidney and bone marrow transplant. Some T cells may possibly be graft donor cells.

The V gene is TRBV2, the J gene TRBJ2-7, with TRBD2 as a possible D gene (6 bases). The CDR3 sequence is 15 residues long. The V gene's germline CDR1 is SNHLY and CDR2 FYNNEI. Trimming took 3 bases from V and 7 from J, leaving 19 bases between them. DNA for the CDR3: TGTGCCAGCAGTGAGATGGCGGGGACCTTGTGGGAGCAGTACTTC. This encodes CASSEMAGTLWEQYF.

The chain carries TRBV5-1 and TRBJ2-7; 12 bases are a match to TRBD1. Germline V gene lookup returns CDR1 SGHRS and CDR2 YFSETQ. This CDR3 contains 15 residues. The junction had 6 bases not matched to a gene; V was cut back by 1 base and J by 7 bases. DNA for the CDR3: TGCGCCAGCAGCTTGTCGGGACAGGGGGCTGGTGAGCAGTACTTC. It yields the protein CASSLSGQGAGEQYF.

This chain joins TRBV11-3 and TRBJ2-1; TRBD2 matches at 8 bases. The CDR3 extends over 15 amino acids. Looked up from germline, CDR1 is SGHNT and CDR2 is YENEEA. Trimming removed 6 bases from V and 4 bases from J; junction bases left unmatched: 8. The CDR3 loop is CASSLLAATYNEQFF. The CDR3 DNA reads as TGTGCCAGCAGTTTACTAGCGGCCACATACAATGAGCAGTTCTTC.

The chain combines TRBV29-1 with TRBJ2-5; 13 bases line up with TRBD2. There are 16 residues in the CDR3. V dropped 7 bases and J dropped 2; count of bases not matched to a gene: 10. From germline, CDR1 is SQVTM and CDR2 ANQGSEA. The CDR3 protein is CSARLAGGSWQETQYF. The CDR3 nucleotides are TGCAGCGCCAGACTAGCGGGGGGAAGTTGGCAAGAGACCCAGTACTTC.

The V call is TRBV28, the J call TRBJ2-7, with a possible D match to TRBD2 (5 bases). V was shortened by 5 bases and J by 2 bases, with 7 bases between the two germline ends. CDR1 and CDR2 from the germline V gene are MDHEN and SYDVKM. The CDR3 length is 12 residues. This chain's CDR3 is CASSPGTYEQYF. CDR3 sequence (DNA): TGTGCCAGCAGTCCCGGGACCTACGAGCAGTACTTC.

The chain carries TRBV7-6 and TRBJ1-2; D is unclear. Per germline, CDR1 SGHVS and CDR2 FNYEAQ. CDR3 size: 13 residues. V was cut by 4 bases and J by 6 bases, with 12 bases left in between. The CDR3 nucleotides read TGTGCCAGCAGCTCTCGGGGATTCGATGGCTACACCTTC. It yields the protein CASSSRGFDGYTF.

The V call is TRBV11-2, the J call TRBJ2-3, with 7 bases identical to TRBD1. This CDR3 has 16 residues. The V segment lost 1 base and the J segment 3 bases; nucleotides outside the gene matches: 7. The V gene's germline CDR1 is SGHAT and CDR2 FQNNGV. The CDR3 DNA reads as TGTGCCAGCAGCTTAGCTTGGGGGACAGCAACAGATACGCAGTATTTT. As protein: CASSLAWGTATDTQYF.

The chain carries TRBV4-2 and TRBJ2-1, with 8 positions matching TRBD2. This CDR3 contains 17 residues. Unmatched junction bases numbered 14, after V lost 3 bases and J lost 7 bases. Germline values: CDR1 LGHNA, CDR2 YNFKEQ. The CDR3 nucleotides read TGTGCCAGCAGCCACCCAACAGCCGTCGGGGGGGCAAATGAGCAGTTCTTC. Amino acids: CASSHPTAVGGANEQFF.

The chain recombines TRBV7-6 with TRBJ1-1; D not resolved. The CDR3 sequence is 15 residues long. Germline V gene sequence: CDR1 SGHVS, CDR2 FNYEAQ. Trimming stripped 5 bases from V and 0 bases from J, with 13 bases between. The DNA of the CDR3 is TGTGCCAGCAGCCCGCTCAGGCAGATGAACACTGAAGCTTTCTTT. Protein: CASSPLRQMNTEAFF.

The chain uses TRBV6-6 and TRBJ2-7; 11 positions agree with TRBD1. CDR3 length: 14 amino acids. Per the germline V gene, CDR1 is MNHNY and CDR2 is SVGAGI (reference sequence). V was pared by 2 bases and J by 4 bases, with 1 base of the junction left unmatched. CDR3 sequence: CASSYGTGGYEQYF. The CDR3 region has the DNA TGTGCCAGCAGTTACGGGACAGGGGGGTACGAGCAGTACTTC.

V and J are TRBV7-8 and TRBJ2-1; TRBD1 is a possible D gene (5 bases). Deletions cut 5 bases from V and 4 bases from J, with 9 bases between. The CDR3 consists of 13 residues. Germline assignment: CDR1 SGHVS and CDR2 FQNEAQ. This CDR3 is CASSADRYNEQFF. The CDR3 coding sequence is TGTGCCAGCAGCGCCGACAGATACAATGAGCAGTTCTTC.

This clone appeared a single time. V is TRBV5-1 and J is TRBJ2-1; 7 nucleotides agree with TRBD1. Per germline, CDR1 SGHRS and CDR2 YFSETQ. The CDR3 spans 12 residues. V was clipped by 4 bases and J by 9 bases; unmatched bases: 4. CDR3 amino acids: CASSPGQSEQFF. For the CDR3, the DNA is TGCGCCAGCAGCCCGGGACAGAGTGAGCAGTTCTTC.

The chain links TRBV10-3 to TRBJ2-4; tentative D call: TRBD1 (6 bases). The CDR3 has 15 amino acids. CDR1 ENHRY and CDR2 SYGVKD come from the germline V gene. The V end lost 0 bases, the J end lost 4 bases, and 10 bases lay between the germline ends. The CDR3 sequence is CAISESEQGKNIQYF. DNA of the CDR3: TGTGCCATCAGTGAGTCAGAACAGGGTAAAAACATTCAGTACTTC.

The chain couples TRBV7-2 to TRBJ1-3, with 7 bases matching TRBD1. CDR1 SGHTA and CDR2 FQGNSA come from the germline V gene. There are 14 residues in the CDR3. Trimming took 8 bases from V and 0 from J; bases not matched to a gene: 4. The chain's CDR3 is CASSKGASGNTIYF. CDR3 nucleotides: TGTGCCAGCTCCAAGGGGGCCTCTGGAAACACCATATATTTT. The whole variable domain, filled in from reference TRBV7-2 and TRBJ1-3, reads GAGVSQSPSNKVTEKGKDVELRCDPISGHTALYWYRQSLGQGLEFLIYFQGNSAPDKSGLPSDRFSAERTGGSVSTLTIQRTQQEDSAVYLCASSKGASGNTIYFGEGSWLTVV.

The chain links TRBV6-1 to TRBJ2-7, with D perhaps matching TRBD1 (6 bases). Germline CDR1 is MNHNS and CDR2 is SASEGT. V gave up 1 base and J gave up 0 bases, with 7 bases separating them. The CDR3 runs to 14 residues. The CDR3: CASSEDRVSYEQYF. CDR3 bases: TGTGCCAGCAGTGAAGACAGGGTCTCCTACGAGCAGTACTTC.

The rearrangement joins TRBV9 to TRBJ2-7; no clear D. Deletions cut 0 bases from V and 6 bases from J, with 16 bases between. The V gene's germline CDR1 is SGDLS and CDR2 YYNGEE. The CDR3 runs to 15 residues. The CDR3 is CASSVDNLPDTEQYF. In nucleotides, the CDR3 is TGTGCCAGCAGCGTAGACAACCTCCCCGATACCGAGCAGTACTTC.

The chain is built from TRBV7-2 and TRBJ2-1; 12 bases fit TRBD2. Losses at the gene ends were 5 bases for V and 5 bases for J; bases not matched to a gene: 7. Germline CDR1 and CDR2: SGHTA and FQGNSA. This CDR3 region has 16 residues. Here the CDR3 reads CASSQDLAGGHNEQFF. The CDR3 DNA is TGTGCCAGCAGCCAAGATCTAGCGGGGGGGCACAATGAGCAGTTCTTC.

This clone was picked up one time. The V gene is TRBV7-2, the J gene TRBJ2-1; 7 bases are a match to TRBD1. Trimming took 2 bases from V and 7 from J; bases not matched to a gene: 8. Germline CDR1 reads SGHTA; CDR2 reads FQGNSA. The CDR3 extends over 15 amino acids. CDR3 residues: CASSLLSGGLNEQFF. The CDR3 nucleotides read TGTGCCAGCAGCTTATTGTCAGGGGGTTTGAATGAGCAGTTCTTC.

V and J are TRBV19 and TRBJ1-4, with no clear D. Trimming took off 2 bases at V and 7 bases at J, with 5 bases between the two ends. Germline values: CDR1 LNHDA, CDR2 SQIVND (reference sequence). The CDR3 covers 12 residues. CDR3 loop: CASSIIREKLFF. CDR3 DNA sequence: TGTGCCAGTAGTATAATCCGTGAAAAACTGTTTTTT.

This clone was observed a few times. The chain carries TRBV21-1 and TRBJ1-2; the listed D gene, TRBD1, was not tested against the DNA. TRBV21-1 is recorded as a pseudogene. CDR3 length: 14 amino acids. This chain's CDR3 is CASERRIHRVYYTF. The CDR3 coding sequence is TGTGCCAGCGAACGAAGGATTCACAGGGTCTACTACACCTTC.

This chain joins TRBV5-4 and TRBJ2-5; 11 bases are a match to TRBD2. V lost 4 bases, J lost 5 bases, and 7 bases stayed unmatched. CDR1 is SGHNT, CDR2 YYREEE, per germline (reference sequence). The CDR3 extends over 15 amino acids. CDR3 in DNA: TGTGCCAGCAGCCCAACTAGCGGGGGTGAGGAGACCCAGTACTTC. Translation gives CASSPTSGGEETQYF.

The chain employs TRBV10-3 and TRBJ2-7, with D hard to call. The CDR3 is 14 amino acids. In germline, CDR1 is ENHRY, CDR2 SYGVKD. Trimming cost V 4 bases and J 2 bases, with 12 bases left between them. The CDR3 DNA follows: TGTGCCATCAGTGTCACAGCCTATGCCTACGAGCAGTACTTC. The encoded protein is CAISVTAYAYEQYF.

The rearrangement links TRBV11-3 to TRBJ1-5; no reliable D call. From germline, CDR1 is SGHNT and CDR2 YENEEA. This CDR3 is 14 amino acids long. The V gene lost 2 bases and the J gene lost 3 bases, with 8 bases spanning the gap. The CDR3 is CASSLNGHNQPQHF. CDR3 coding DNA: TGTGCCAGCAGCTTAAATGGGCACAATCAGCCCCAGCATTTT.

The V call is TRBV18, the J call TRBJ2-7, with 8 bases matching TRBD2. The CDR3 runs to 12 residues. The junction had 1 base not matched to a gene; V was cut back by 6 bases and J by 3 bases. Germline values: CDR1 KGHSH, CDR2 LQKENI. DNA for the CDR3: TGTGCCAGCTCGGGGACTAGCTACGAGCAGTACTTC. Translated: CASSGTSYEQYF. Full variable domain (remainder filled in from reference TRBV18 and TRBJ2-7): NAGVMQNPRHLVRRRGQEARLRCSPMKGHSHVYWYRQLPEEGLKFMVYLQKENIIDESGMPKERFSAEFPKEGPSILRIQQVVRGDSAAYFCASSGTSYEQYFGPGTRLTVT.